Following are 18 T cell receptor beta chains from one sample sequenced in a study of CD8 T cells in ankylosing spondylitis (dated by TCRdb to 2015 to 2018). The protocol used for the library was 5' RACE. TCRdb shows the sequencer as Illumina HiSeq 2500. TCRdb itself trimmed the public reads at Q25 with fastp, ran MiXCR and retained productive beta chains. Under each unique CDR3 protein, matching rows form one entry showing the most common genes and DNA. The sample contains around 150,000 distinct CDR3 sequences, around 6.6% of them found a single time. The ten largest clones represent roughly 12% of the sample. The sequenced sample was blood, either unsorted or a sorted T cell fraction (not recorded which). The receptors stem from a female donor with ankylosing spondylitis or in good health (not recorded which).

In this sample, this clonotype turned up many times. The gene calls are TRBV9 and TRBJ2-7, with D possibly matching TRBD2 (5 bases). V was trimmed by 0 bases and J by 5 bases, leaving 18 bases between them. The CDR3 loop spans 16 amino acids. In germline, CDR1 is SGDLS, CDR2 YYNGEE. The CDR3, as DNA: TGTGCCAGCAGCGTAGATCCGGGGATAGTTGGCAACGAGCAGTACTTC. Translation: CASSVDPGIVGNEQYF.

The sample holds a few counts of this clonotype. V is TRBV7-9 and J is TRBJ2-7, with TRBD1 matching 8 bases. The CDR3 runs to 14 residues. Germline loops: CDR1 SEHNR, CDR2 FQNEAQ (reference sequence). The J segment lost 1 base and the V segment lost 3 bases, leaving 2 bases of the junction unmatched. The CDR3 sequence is CASSFTGGSYEQYF. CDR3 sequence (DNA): TGTGCCAGCAGCTTCACAGGGGGATCCTACGAGCAGTACTTC.

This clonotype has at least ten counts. The CDR3 protein is CSARESQVNTEAFF. Written as DNA, the CDR3 is TGCAGTGCTAGAGAGTCACAGGTGAACACTGAAGCTTTCTTT. This chain connects TRBV20-1 to TRBJ1-1; perhaps TRBD1 as D (5 bases). Germline V lookup: CDR1 DFQATT, CDR2 SNEGSKA (reference sequence). V shed 0 bases and J shed 0 bases, with 8 bases lying between them. CDR3 length: 14 amino acids.

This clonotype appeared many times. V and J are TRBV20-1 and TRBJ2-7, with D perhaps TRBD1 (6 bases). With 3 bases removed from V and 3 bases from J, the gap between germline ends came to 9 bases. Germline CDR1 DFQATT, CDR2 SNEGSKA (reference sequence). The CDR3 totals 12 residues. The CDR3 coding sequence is TGCAGTGCTAGCCCGGACAGCTACGAGCAGTACTTC. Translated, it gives CSASPDSYEQYF.

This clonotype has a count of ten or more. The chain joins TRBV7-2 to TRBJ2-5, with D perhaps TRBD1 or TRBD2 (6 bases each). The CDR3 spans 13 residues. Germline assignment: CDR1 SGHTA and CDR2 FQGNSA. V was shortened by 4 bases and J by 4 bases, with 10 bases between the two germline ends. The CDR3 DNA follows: TGTGCCAGCAGCTCCCCGGGGGCAGAGACCCAGTACTTC. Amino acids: CASSSPGAETQYF.

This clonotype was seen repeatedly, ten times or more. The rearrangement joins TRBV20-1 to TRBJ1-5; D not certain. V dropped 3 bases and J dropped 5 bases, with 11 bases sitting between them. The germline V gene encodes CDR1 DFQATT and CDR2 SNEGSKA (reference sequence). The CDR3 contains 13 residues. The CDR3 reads CSASWEGDQPQHF. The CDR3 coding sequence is TGCAGTGCTAGCTGGGAGGGTGATCAGCCCCAGCATTTT.

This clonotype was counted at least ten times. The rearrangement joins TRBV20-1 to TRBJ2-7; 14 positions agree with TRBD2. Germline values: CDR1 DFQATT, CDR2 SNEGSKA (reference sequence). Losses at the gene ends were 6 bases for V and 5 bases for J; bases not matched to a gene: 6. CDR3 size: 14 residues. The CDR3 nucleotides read TGCAGTGCGACGACTAGCGGGGGGGCCCACGAGCAGTACTTC. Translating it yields CSATTSGGAHEQYF.

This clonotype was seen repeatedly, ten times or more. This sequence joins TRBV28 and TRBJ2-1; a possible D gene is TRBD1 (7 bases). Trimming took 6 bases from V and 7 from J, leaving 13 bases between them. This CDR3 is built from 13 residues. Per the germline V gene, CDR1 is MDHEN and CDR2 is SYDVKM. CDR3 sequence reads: CASSWTGGNEQFF. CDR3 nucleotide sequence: TGTGCCAGCAGCTGGACAGGAGGGAATGAGCAGTTCTTC.

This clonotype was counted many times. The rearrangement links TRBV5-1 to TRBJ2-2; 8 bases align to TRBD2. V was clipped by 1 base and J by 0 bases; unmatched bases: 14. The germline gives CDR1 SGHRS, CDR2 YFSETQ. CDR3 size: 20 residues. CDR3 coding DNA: TGCGCCAGCAGCTTGTGGGTCGGGGGGGTTTCAACAGCGAACACCGGGGAGCTGTTTTTT. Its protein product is CASSLWVGGVSTANTGELFF. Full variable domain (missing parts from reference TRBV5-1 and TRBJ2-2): KAGVTQTPRYLIKTRGQQVTLSCSPISGHRSVSWYQQTPGQGLQFLFEYFSETQRNKGNFPGRFSGRQFSNSRSEMNVSTLELGDSALYLCASSLWVGGVSTANTGELFFGEGSRLTVL.

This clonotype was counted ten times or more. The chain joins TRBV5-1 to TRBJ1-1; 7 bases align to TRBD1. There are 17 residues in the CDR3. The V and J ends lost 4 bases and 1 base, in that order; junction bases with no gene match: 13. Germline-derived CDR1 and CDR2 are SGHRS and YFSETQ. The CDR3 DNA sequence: TGCGCCAGCAGCCGAGGGGCAACAGGGGCGGGGAACACTGAAGCTTTCTTT. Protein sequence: CASSRGATGAGNTEAFF.

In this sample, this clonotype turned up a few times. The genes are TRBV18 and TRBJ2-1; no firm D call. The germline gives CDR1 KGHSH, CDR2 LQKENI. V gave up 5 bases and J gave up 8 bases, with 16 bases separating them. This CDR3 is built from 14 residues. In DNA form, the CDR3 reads TGTGCCAGCTCAATATCCGCCCCATCGGATGAGCAGTTCTTC. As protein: CASSISAPSDEQFF.

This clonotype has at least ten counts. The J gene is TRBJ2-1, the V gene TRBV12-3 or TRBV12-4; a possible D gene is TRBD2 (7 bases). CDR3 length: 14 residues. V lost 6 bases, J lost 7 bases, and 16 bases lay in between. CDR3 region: CASREAGEGNEQFF. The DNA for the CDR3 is TGTGCCAGCAGGGAAGCAGGGGAGGGGAATGAGCAGTTCTTC.

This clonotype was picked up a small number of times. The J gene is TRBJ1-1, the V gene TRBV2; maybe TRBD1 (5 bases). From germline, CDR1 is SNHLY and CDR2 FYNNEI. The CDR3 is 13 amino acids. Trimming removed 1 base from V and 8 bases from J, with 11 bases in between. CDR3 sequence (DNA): TGTGCCAGCAGTGAAGGCGGGGCGCGGGAAGCTTTCTTT. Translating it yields CASSEGGAREAFF.

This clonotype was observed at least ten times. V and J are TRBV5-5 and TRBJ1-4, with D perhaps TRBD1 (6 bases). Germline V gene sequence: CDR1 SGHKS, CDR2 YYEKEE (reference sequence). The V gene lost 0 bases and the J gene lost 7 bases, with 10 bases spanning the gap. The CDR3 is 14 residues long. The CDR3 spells CASSLGTDREKLFF. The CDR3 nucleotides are TGTGCCAGCAGCTTGGGGACAGACCGTGAAAAACTGTTTTTT. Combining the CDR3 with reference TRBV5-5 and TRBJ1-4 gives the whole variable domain DAGVTQSPTHLIKTRGQQVTLRCSPISGHKSVSWYQQVLGQGPQFIFQYYEKEERGRGNFPDRFSARQFPNYSSELNVNALLLGDSALYLCASSLGTDREKLFFGSGTQLSVL.

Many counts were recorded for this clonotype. The CDR3 is CASSQRGGRKLFF. DNA for the CDR3: TGCGCCAGCAGCCAAAGGGGGGGACGAAAACTGTTTTTT. The rearrangement joins TRBV4-3 to TRBJ1-4; D is perhaps TRBD1 (6 bases). V dropped 2 bases and J dropped 10 bases, with 11 bases sitting between them. The length of the CDR3 is 13 residues. The germline V gene has CDR1 LGHNA and CDR2 YSLEER.

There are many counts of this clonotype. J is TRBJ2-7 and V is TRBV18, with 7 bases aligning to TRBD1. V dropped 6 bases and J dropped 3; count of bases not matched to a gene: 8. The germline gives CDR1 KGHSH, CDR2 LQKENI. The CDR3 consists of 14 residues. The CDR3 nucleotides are TGTGCCAGCTCGAACAGGGGTTCGGACTACGAGCAGTACTTC. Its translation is CASSNRGSDYEQYF.

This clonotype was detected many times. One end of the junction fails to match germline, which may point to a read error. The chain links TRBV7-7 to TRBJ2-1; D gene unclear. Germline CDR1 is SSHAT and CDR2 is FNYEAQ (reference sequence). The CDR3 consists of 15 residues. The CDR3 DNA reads TGTGCCAGCAGTTTAGCCCCAGGCTCCTACAATGAGCAGTTCTTC. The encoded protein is CASSLAPGSYNEQFF.

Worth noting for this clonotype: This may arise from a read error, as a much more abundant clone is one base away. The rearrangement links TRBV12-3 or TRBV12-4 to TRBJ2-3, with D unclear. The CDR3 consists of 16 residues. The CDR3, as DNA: TGTGCCAGCAGTTTTGGTCAACCCATAAGCATAGATACGCAGTATTTT. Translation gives CASSFGQPISIDTQYF.